Shown below are 14 T cell receptor beta chains from a single sample sequenced in a study of blood T cells in healthy people across ages. Alongside a J-beta primer mix, a sample-barcoded 5' primer served in a second PCR lasting about 7 to 12 cycles. Each CDR3 protein is one row after TCRdb ran MiXCR on the 5' RACE reads. The data hold about 840,000 distinct CDR3 sequences, with under 35% observed a single time. The same data also went into a second study, on T cells of mothers and their children.

The sample taken for sequencing was blood. These receptors came from a woman in her forties in good health.

In its sample, this clonotype was seen many times. The gene calls are TRBV7-9 and TRBJ2-7; the D gene is possibly TRBD2 (5 bases). The CDR3 totals 13 residues. V was trimmed by 8 bases and J by 0 bases, leaving 11 bases between them. Germline V gene lookup returns CDR1 SEHNR and CDR2 FQNEAQ (reference sequence). This CDR3 is CASDQEDSYEQYF. The DNA for the CDR3 is TGTGCCAGCGATCAGGAGGACTCCTACGAGCAGTACTTC.

The chain carries TRBV28 and TRBJ2-3; 9 bases are a match to TRBD2. This CDR3 comprises 16 residues. With 4 bases clipped from V and 2 bases from J, the junction kept 7 bases outside the gene matches. Germline values: CDR1 MDHEN, CDR2 SYDVKM. CDR3 loop: CASSSPGTSTTDTQYF. The CDR3 DNA reads as TGTGCCAGCAGTTCACCGGGGACTAGCACCACAGATACGCAGTATTTT.

This clonotype has just a few counts. The chain joins TRBV7-2 to TRBJ1-2; 9 bases map to TRBD1. In germline, CDR1 is SGHTA, CDR2 FQGNSA. Trimming cost V 5 bases and J 11 bases; bases outside gene matches: 9. The CDR3 contains 13 residues. CDR3 region: CASSPPPGQGYTF. The CDR3 DNA reads TGTGCCAGCAGCCCCCCCCCGGGACAGGGTTACACCTTC.

This clonotype was counted ten times or more. This sequence joins TRBV19 and TRBJ2-7; D gene ambiguous. The V and J ends lost 6 bases and 3 bases respectively, with 12 bases between them. Germline CDR1 LNHDA, CDR2 SQIVND (reference sequence). This CDR3 comprises 13 residues. CDR3 amino acids: CASSDGAGYEQYF. CDR3 in DNA: TGTGCCAGTAGCGACGGTGCTGGCTACGAGCAGTACTTC.

This clonotype was seen repeatedly, ten times or more. The chain carries TRBV20-1 and TRBJ2-7; D call uncertain. V was pared by 0 bases and J by 4 bases, with 10 bases between. CDR1 DFQATT and CDR2 SNEGSKA come from the germline V gene (reference sequence). The CDR3 sequence is 13 residues long. CDR3 in DNA: TGCAGTGCTAGAGAGGACGTGTCATACGAGCAGTACTTC. Translated: CSAREDVSYEQYF.

CDR3 sequence: CSARGQNIQYF. In nucleotides, the CDR3 is TGCAGTGCTAGGGGTCAGAACATTCAGTACTTC. V gene TRBV20-1 combines with J gene TRBJ2-4; D gene ambiguous. V dropped 3 bases and J dropped 7 bases, with 7 bases sitting between them. CDR3 size: 11 residues. Germline lookup yields CDR1 DFQATT and CDR2 SNEGSKA (reference sequence).

This clonotype showed up many times. This chain uses TRBV5-6 with TRBJ1-1; a possible D gene is TRBD1 (5 bases). CDR3 size: 13 residues. Trimming pared 4 bases from V and 7 bases from J, leaving 14 bases between. Germline values: CDR1 SGHDT, CDR2 YYEEEE. CDR3 in amino acids: CASSPRQPYEAFF. CDR3 nucleotides: TGTGCCAGCAGCCCTAGACAGCCCTATGAAGCTTTCTTT.

Notes on this clonotype: Given a much more abundant clone one base away, this may be a read error. The V gene is TRBV20-1, the J gene TRBJ1-2, with D perhaps matching TRBD1 (5 bases). The germline V gene has CDR1 DFQATT and CDR2 SNEGSKA (reference sequence). Trimming took off 3 bases at V and 6 bases at J, with 17 bases between the two ends. CDR3 length equals 14 residues. CDR3 sequence (DNA): TGCAGTGCTAGGCCCCTGGGACGGGGAGATGGCTACACCTTC. Protein: CSARPLGRGDGYTF.

This clonotype was seen at least ten times. The chain is built from TRBV20-1 and TRBJ2-1; D remains ambiguous. This CDR3 contains 16 residues. V was cut by 6 bases and J by 4 bases, with 22 bases left in between. Germline V CDR1 and CDR2: DFQATT, SNEGSKA (reference sequence). The CDR3 DNA follows: TGCAGTGCAGACGGAGACGAGGCCGAGACTTACAATGAGCAGTTCTTC. Translating it yields CSADGDEAETYNEQFF.

This clonotype was counted at least ten times. The chain carries TRBV6-6 and TRBJ1-2, with 8 positions matching TRBD1. The CDR3 spans 17 residues. J lost 8 bases, V lost 0 bases, and 14 bases had no gene match. Looked up from germline, CDR1 is MNHNY and CDR2 is SVGAGI (reference sequence). CDR3 loop: CASSYSISGQGNEGYTF. In DNA, the CDR3 is TGTGCCAGCAGTTACTCGATATCCGGACAGGGCAACGAGGGCTACACCTTC.

This clonotype has a handful of counts. The V and J genes are TRBV7-9 and TRBJ1-4, with D unclear. Trimming removed 1 base from V and 14 bases from J, with 11 bases in between. Germline loops: CDR1 SEHNR, CDR2 FQNEAQ (reference sequence). This CDR3 has 12 residues. CDR3 in amino acids: CASSLVQDVLFF. In DNA, the CDR3 is TGTGCCAGCAGCTTAGTTCAGGACGTGCTGTTTTTT.

The chain combines TRBV27 with TRBJ1-5, with D uncertain. V dropped 3 bases and J dropped 5 bases, with 5 bases sitting between them. Germline V gene sequence: CDR1 MNHEY, CDR2 SMNVEV (reference sequence). The CDR3 extends over 12 amino acids. For the CDR3, the DNA is TGTGCCAGCAGTTTTATCGATCAGCCCCAGCATTTT. Amino acid sequence: CASSFIDQPQHF.

As to this clonotype: A single base separates this from a much larger clone, so it may be a read error. V usage is TRBV5-1 and J usage is TRBJ1-2; 7 nucleotides match TRBD1. CDR3 size: 15 residues. From germline, CDR1 is SGHRS and CDR2 YFSETQ. The CDR3 spells CDSSLGNHRGDGYTF. The CDR3 coding sequence is TGCGACAGCAGCTTGGGGAATCACAGGGGAGATGGCTACACCTTC. Full variable domain (outside the CDR3, taken from reference TRBV5-1 and TRBJ1-2): KAGVTQTPRYLIKTRGQQVTLSCSPISGHRSVSWYQQTPGQGLQFLFEYFSETQRNKGNFPGRFSGRQFSNSRSEMNVSTLELGDSALYLCDSSLGNHRGDGYTFGSGTRLTVV.

This clonotype was counted ten times or more. The chain is built from TRBV6-5 and TRBJ2-7; D possibly corresponds to TRBD1 (6 bases). V was clipped by 2 bases and J by 5 bases, with 13 bases between them. The CDR3 spans 14 residues. CDR1 is MNHEY and CDR2 is SVGAGI in the germline V gene. The CDR3 DNA sequence: TGTGCCAGCAGTTACCTAGGGGGTTCCGACGAGCAGTACTTC. It encodes CASSYLGGSDEQYF.